This T cell receptor (beta chain) was captured by sequencing in a study of cytomegalovirus exposure and HLA in healthy donors. It was with 60 Vbeta and 13 Jbeta primers that the PCR ran. TCRdb keeps only in-frame clones here, not all; method: immunoSEQ multiplex PCR. Of approximately 180,000 clones listed, roughly 76% are singletons. Whole-study results and caveats: Some TCR beta chains (roughly 160 of them) were listed as cytomegalovirus-associated. As confirmed in vitro, three CMV-associated chains were specific for CMV antigens.

CDR3 length: 17 residues. Per the germline V gene, CDR1 is SGHRS and CDR2 is YFSETQ. To note about this clone: Its target is not known.

The chain carries TRBV5-1 and TRBJ2-5; D perhaps matches TRBD1 (6 bases). The DNA end lines up better with TRBJ2-7; the J call may be wrong. Material: PBMCs. The sequence was collected from a young woman in good health and CMV-seropositive. The CDR3 nucleotides read TGCGCCAGCAGCTTTCCTCGAAACAGGGTAGGGGGCTACGAGCAGTACTTC. Translated: CASSFPRNRVGGYEQYF.